This passage covers 10 T cell receptor beta chains from one sample sequenced in a study of T cells in narcolepsy. The repertoire was sequenced with immunoSEQ multiplex PCR; TCRdb's copy has only in-frame clones and lacks some. The table records 20,000 to 30,000 clones, less than 65% of them present only once. The material sequenced was memory (CD45RA-) CD4+ T cells from blood. These receptors originate from a human donor in good health.

The V call is TRBV28, the J call TRBJ1-6; no firm D call. V lost 10 bases and J lost 7, with 17 bases in between. The V gene's germline CDR1 is MDHEN and CDR2 SYDVKM. There are 14 residues in the CDR3. The CDR3 region is CAIRNGIWNSPLHF. The DNA for the CDR3 is TGTGCCATTAGAAATGGCATTTGGAATTCACCCCTCCACTTT. Looking up the rest from reference TRBV28 and TRBJ1-6 gives the full variable domain: DVKVTQSSRYLVKRTGEKVFLECVQDMDHENMFWYRQDPGLGLRLIYFSYDVKMKEKGDIPEGYSVSREKKERFSLILESASTNQTSMYLCAIRNGIWNSPLHFGNGTRLTVT.

This clone was detected a few times. CDR3 protein: CASSPRQGANSPLHF. The CDR3 DNA follows: TGCGCCAGCAGCCCACGACAGGGAGCGAATTCACCCCTCCACTTT. The chain employs TRBV5-1 and TRBJ1-6, with 7 bases that match TRBD1. The CDR3 contains 15 residues. V lost 4 bases and J lost 7; bases outside the gene matches: 8. Germline V lookup: CDR1 SGHRS, CDR2 YFSETQ.

The gene calls are TRBV7-2 and TRBJ1-5, with D unclear. The CDR3 is 15 amino acids. Germline CDR1 and CDR2: SGHTA and FQGNSA. The V gene lost 5 bases and the J gene lost 0 bases, with 11 bases spanning the gap. In nucleotides, the CDR3 is TGTGCCAGCAGCCAATATAGTGATAGCAATCAGCCCCAGCATTTT. Translated, it gives CASSQYSDSNQPQHF. Together with reference TRBV7-2 and TRBJ1-5, the CDR3 gives the full variable domain: GAGVSQSPSNKVTEKGKDVELRCDPISGHTALYWYRQSLGQGLEFLIYFQGNSAPDKSGLPSDRFSAERTGGSVSTLTIQRTQQEDSAVYLCASSQYSDSNQPQHFGDGTRLSIL.

The genes are TRBV7-3 and TRBJ1-6; D gene unclear. Trimming took 1 base from V and 3 from J, leaving 1 base between them. Germline assignment: CDR1 SGHTA and CDR2 FQGTGA. CDR3 length: 13 amino acids. CDR3 amino acids: CASSLSYNSPLHF. The DNA of the CDR3 is TGTGCCAGCAGCTTAAGCTATAATTCACCCCTCCACTTT.

In regard to this clone: One junction end disagrees with the germline gene, perhaps due to a read error. This chain connects TRBV5-3 to TRBJ2-7; D might be TRBD1 (5 bases). TRBV5-3 is an ORF, with its function uncertain. The CDR3 runs 11 residues. CDR3 in DNA: TGTGCCAGAAGCTCAAGGACACAGCTCCCCTTC. Translated, it gives CARSSRTQLPF.

The V call is TRBV28, the J call TRBJ1-4; 7 positions agree with TRBD1. The V gene end was trimmed by 5 bases and the J gene end by 3 bases; junction bases not matched to a gene: 6. This CDR3 has 15 residues. From germline, CDR1 is MDHEN and CDR2 SYDVKM. The CDR3: CASSAGQRPNEKLFF. CDR3 nucleotide sequence: TGTGCCAGCAGTGCGGGACAGCGGCCTAATGAAAAACTGTTTTTT.

The J gene is TRBJ2-7, the V gene TRBV6-5; D possibly matches TRBD1 or TRBD2 (6 bases each). V was pared by 7 bases and J by 2 bases, with 12 bases between. The CDR3 sequence is 13 residues long. In germline, CDR1 is MNHEY, CDR2 SVGAGI. The CDR3 DNA follows: TGTGCCAGCACCAAGGGGGGCACCTACGAGCAGTACTTC. Protein product: CASTKGGTYEQYF.

This chain joins TRBV7-2 and TRBJ2-5; no definite D call. From germline, CDR1 is SGHTA and CDR2 FQGNSA. Deletions cut 3 bases from V and 9 bases from J, with 17 bases between. The CDR3 spans 14 residues. CDR3 in DNA: TGTGCCAGCAGCTTCGAGGCAGGCAATGGGGCCCAGTACTTC. As protein: CASSFEAGNGAQYF.

For the CDR3, the DNA is TGCGCCAGCAGCGTAGAGGCGAGCGGGGTTGGAACTGAAGCTTTCTTT. Amino acids: CASSVEASGVGTEAFF. The chain has TRBV5-1 and TRBJ1-1; D unclear. There are 16 residues in the CDR3. The germline gives CDR1 SGHRS, CDR2 YFSETQ. Trimming shortened V by 4 bases and J by 5 bases, and 21 bases separated the two germline ends.

J is TRBJ2-6 and V is TRBV25-1, with D uncertain. The V and J ends lost 7 bases and 2 bases respectively, with 12 bases between them. The CDR3 is made up of 15 amino acids. The V gene's germline CDR1 is MGHDK and CDR2 SYGVNS. CDR3 amino acids: CASTDTRAGANVLTF. Here the CDR3 DNA reads TGTGCCAGCACGGATACACGCGCTGGGGCCAACGTCCTGACTTTC. Full variable domain (outside the CDR3, taken from reference TRBV25-1 and TRBJ2-6): EADIYQTPRYLVIGTGKKITLECSQTMGHDKMYWYQQDPGMELHLIHYSYGVNSTEKGDLSSESTVSRIRTEHFPLTLESARPSHTSQYLCASTDTRAGANVLTFGAGSRLTVL.